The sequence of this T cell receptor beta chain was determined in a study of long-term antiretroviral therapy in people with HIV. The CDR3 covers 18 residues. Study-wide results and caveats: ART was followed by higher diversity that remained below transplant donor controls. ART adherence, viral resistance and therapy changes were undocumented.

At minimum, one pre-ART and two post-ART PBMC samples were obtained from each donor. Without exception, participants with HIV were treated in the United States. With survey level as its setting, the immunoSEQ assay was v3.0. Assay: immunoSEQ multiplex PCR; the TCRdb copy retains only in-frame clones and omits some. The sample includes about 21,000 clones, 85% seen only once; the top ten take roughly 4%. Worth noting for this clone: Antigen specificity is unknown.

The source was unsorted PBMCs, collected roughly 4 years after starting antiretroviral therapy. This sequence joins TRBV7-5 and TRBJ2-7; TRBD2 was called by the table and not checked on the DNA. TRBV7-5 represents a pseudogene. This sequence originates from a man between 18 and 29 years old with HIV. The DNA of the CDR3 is TGTGCCAGAAGCTTATCTACTAGCGGGACTTGGAGCTCCTACGAGCAGTACGTC. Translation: CARSLSTSGTWSSYEQYV.